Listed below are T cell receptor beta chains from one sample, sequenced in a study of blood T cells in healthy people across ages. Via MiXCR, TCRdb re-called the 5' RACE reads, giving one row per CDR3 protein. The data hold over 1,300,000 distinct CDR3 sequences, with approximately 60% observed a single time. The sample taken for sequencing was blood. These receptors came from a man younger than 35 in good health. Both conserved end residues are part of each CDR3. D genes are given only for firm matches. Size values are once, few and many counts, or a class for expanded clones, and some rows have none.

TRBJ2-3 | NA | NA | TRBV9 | CAGSVQTQTRLGGTDTQYF | TGTGCCGGCAGCGTACAAACCCAGACCAGGCTGGGAGGCACAGATACGCAGTATTTT
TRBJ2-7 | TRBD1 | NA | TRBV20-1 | CSARDGQGVHYEQYF | TGCAGTGCTAGAGATGGACAGGGAGTTCACTACGAGCAGTACTTC
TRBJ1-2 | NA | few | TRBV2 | CASSEIRRQEGNGYTF | TGTGCCAGCAGTGAAATTCGGCGACAGGAAGGGAATGGCTACACCTTC
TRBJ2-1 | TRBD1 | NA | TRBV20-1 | CSARDIRTGTYNEQFF | TGCAGTGCTAGAGATATTAGGACAGGTACCTACAATGAGCAGTTCTTC
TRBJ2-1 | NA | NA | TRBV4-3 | CASSRGVSRYNEQFF | TGCGCCAGCAGCCGAGGAGTGAGTAGATACAATGAGCAGTTCTTC
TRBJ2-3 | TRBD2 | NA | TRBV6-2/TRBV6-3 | CASSYSASGGLGITDTQYF | TGTGCCAGCAGTTACTCTGCCAGCGGGGGTCTGGGGATCACAGATACGCAGTATTTT
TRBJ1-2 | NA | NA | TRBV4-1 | CASSQDLVANYGYTF | TGCGCCAGCAGCCAAGATCTGGTGGCTAACTATGGCTACACCTTC
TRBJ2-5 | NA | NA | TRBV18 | CASSQTRTDEETQYF | TGTGCCAGCTCACAGACCAGGACTGACGAGGAGACCCAGTACTTC
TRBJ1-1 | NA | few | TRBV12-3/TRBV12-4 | CASSLVDNTEAFF | TGTGCCAGCAGTTTAGTCGACAACACTGAAGCTTTCTTT
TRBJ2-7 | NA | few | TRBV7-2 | CASSLIRGVHEQYF | TGTGCCAGCAGCTTAATCAGGGGGGTCCACGAGCAGTACTTC
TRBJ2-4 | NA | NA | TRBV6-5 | CASGGGARKNIQYF | TGTGCCAGTGGAGGAGGGGCCCGAAAAAACATTCAGTACTTC
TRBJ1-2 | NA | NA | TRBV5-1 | CASSSAMVEGGYTF | TGCGCCAGCAGCTCGGCCATGGTGGAGGGTGGCTACACCTTC
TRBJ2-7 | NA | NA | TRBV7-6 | CASSKTRQPYEQYF | TGTGCCAGCAGCAAGACAAGGCAGCCCTACGAGCAGTACTTC
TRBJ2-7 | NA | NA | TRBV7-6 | CASSLAHAGYEQYF | TGTGCCAGCAGCTTAGCCCACGCGGGCTACGAGCAGTACTTC
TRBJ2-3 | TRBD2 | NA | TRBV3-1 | CASSQEMASGGATDTQYF | TGTGCCAGCAGCCAAGAAATGGCTAGCGGGGGGGCCACAGATACGCAGTATTTT
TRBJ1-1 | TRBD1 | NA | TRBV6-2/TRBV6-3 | CASTGQAMNTEAFF | TGTGCCAGCACCGGACAGGCAATGAACACTGAAGCTTTCTTT